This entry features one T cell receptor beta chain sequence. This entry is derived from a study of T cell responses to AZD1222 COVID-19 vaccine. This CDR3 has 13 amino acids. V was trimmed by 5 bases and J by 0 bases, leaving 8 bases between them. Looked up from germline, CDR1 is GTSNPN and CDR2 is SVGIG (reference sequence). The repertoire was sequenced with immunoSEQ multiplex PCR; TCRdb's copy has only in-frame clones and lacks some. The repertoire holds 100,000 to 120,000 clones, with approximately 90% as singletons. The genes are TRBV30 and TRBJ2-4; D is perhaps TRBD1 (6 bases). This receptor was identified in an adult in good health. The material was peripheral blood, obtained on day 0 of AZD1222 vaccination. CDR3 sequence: CAWGQLAKNIQYF. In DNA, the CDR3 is TGTGCCTGGGGACAGTTAGCCAAAAACATTCAGTACTTC.